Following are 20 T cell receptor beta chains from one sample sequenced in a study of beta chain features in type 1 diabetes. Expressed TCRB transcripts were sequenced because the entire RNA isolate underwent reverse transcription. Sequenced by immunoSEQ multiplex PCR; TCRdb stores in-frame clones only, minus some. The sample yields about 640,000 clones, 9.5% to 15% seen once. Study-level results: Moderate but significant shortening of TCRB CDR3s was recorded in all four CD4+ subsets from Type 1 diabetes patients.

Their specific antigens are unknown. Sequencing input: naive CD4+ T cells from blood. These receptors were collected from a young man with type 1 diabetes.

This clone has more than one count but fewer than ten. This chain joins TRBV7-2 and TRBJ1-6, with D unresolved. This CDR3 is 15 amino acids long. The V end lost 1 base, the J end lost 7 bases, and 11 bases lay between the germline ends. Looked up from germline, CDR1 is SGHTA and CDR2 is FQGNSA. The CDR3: CASSLGFGANSPLHF. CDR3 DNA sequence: TGTGCCAGCAGCTTAGGATTCGGAGCAAATTCACCCCTCCACTTT.

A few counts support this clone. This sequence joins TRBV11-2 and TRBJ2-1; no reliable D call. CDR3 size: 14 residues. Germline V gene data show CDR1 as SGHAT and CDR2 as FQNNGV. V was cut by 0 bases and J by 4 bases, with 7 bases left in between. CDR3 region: CASSLDHGYNEQFF. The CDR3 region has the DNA TGTGCCAGCAGCTTAGATCACGGATACAATGAGCAGTTCTTC.

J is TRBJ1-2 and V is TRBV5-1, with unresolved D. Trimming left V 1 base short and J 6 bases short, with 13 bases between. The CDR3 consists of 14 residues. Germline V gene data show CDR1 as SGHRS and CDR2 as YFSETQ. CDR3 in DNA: TGCGCCAGCAGCTTGTTAAGAGCTAGGGATGGCTACACCTTC. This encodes CASSLLRARDGYTF.

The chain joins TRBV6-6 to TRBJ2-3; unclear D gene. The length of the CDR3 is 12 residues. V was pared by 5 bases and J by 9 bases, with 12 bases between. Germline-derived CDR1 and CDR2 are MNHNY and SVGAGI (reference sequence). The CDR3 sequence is CASSELLYTQYF. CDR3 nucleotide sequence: TGTGCCAGCAGTGAGTTACTTTACACGCAGTATTTT.

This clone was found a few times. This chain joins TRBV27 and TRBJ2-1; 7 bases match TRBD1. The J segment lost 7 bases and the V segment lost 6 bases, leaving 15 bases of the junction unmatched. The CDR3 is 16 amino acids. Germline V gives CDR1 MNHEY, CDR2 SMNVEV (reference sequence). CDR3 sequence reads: CASSSVKGGANNEQFF. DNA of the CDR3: TGTGCCAGCAGCTCTGTGAAAGGGGGCGCAAATAATGAGCAGTTCTTC.

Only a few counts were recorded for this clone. The CDR3 nucleotides read TGTGCCAGTGGGGACAGCAATCAGCCCCAGCATTTT. Translated, it gives CASGDSNQPQHF. The V call is TRBV19, the J call TRBJ1-5; D perhaps matches TRBD1 (5 bases). The length of the CDR3 is 12 residues. Germline V gives CDR1 LNHDA, CDR2 SQIVND (reference sequence). V lost 8 bases and J 1 base, leaving 6 bases between the germline ends.

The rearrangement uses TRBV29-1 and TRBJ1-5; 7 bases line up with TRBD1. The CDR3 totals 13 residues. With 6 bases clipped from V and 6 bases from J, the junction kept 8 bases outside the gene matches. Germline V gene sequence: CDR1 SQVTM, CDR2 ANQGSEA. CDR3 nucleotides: TGCAGCGTGGGGGACAGCGCCCGTCAGCCCCAGCATTTT. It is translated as CSVGDSARQPQHF.

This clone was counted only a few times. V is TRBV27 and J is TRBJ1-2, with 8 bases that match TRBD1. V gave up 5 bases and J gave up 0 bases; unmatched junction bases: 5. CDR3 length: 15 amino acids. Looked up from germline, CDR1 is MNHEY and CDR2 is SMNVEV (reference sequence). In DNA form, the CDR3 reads TGTGCCAGCAGTCGGCAGGGGGCGACTAACTATGGCTACACCTTC. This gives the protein CASSRQGATNYGYTF.

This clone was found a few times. CDR3 in DNA: TGCGCCAGCAGCATGGGACAGCTCCAAGAGACCCAGTACTTC. The encoded protein is CASSMGQLQETQYF. The V gene is TRBV5-1, the J gene TRBJ2-5, with 7 bases lining up with TRBD1. J lost 1 base, V lost 4 bases, and 4 bases had no gene match. The CDR3 sequence is 14 residues long. Germline loops: CDR1 SGHRS, CDR2 YFSETQ. Variable domain in full (rest from reference TRBV5-1 and TRBJ2-5): KAGVTQTPRYLIKTRGQQVTLSCSPISGHRSVSWYQQTPGQGLQFLFEYFSETQRNKGNFPGRFSGRQFSNSRSEMNVSTLELGDSALYLCASSMGQLQETQYFGPGTRLLVL.

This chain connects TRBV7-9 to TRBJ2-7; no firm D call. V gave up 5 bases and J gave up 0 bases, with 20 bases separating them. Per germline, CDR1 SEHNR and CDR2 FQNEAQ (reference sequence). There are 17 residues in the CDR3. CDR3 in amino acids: CASSLSYRIPSSYEQYF. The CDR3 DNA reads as TGTGCCAGCAGCCTCTCCTATCGAATTCCGAGCTCCTACGAGCAGTACTTC.

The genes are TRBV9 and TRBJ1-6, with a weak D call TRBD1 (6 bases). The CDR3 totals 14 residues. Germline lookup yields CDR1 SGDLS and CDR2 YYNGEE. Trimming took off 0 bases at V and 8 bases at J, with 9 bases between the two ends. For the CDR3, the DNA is TGTGCCAGCAGCGTAGGGGCAGGGGATTCACCCCTCCACTTT. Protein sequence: CASSVGAGDSPLHF.

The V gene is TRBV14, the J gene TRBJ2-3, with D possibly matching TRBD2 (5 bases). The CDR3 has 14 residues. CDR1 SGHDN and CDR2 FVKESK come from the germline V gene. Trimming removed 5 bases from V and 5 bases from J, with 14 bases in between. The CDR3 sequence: CASSSRADGDTQYF. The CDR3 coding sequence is TGTGCCAGCAGCTCCCGAGCGGACGGAGATACGCAGTATTTT.

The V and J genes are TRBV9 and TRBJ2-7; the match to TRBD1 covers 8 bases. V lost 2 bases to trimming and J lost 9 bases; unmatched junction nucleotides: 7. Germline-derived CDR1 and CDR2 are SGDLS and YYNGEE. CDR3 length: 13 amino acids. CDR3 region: CASSVNPTGGQYF. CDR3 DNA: TGTGCCAGCAGCGTCAATCCCACAGGGGGGCAGTACTTC.

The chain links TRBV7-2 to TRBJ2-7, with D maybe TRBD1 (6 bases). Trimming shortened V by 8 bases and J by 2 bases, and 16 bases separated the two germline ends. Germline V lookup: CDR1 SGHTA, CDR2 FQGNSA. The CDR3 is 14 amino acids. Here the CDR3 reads CASGQGSGPYEQYF. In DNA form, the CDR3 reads TGTGCCAGCGGCCAGGGGAGTGGGCCCTACGAGCAGTACTTC. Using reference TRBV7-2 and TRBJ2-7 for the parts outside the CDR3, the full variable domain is GAGVSQSPSNKVTEKGKDVELRCDPISGHTALYWYRQSLGQGLEFLIYFQGNSAPDKSGLPSDRFSAERTGGSVSTLTIQRTQQEDSAVYLCASGQGSGPYEQYFGPGTRLTVT.

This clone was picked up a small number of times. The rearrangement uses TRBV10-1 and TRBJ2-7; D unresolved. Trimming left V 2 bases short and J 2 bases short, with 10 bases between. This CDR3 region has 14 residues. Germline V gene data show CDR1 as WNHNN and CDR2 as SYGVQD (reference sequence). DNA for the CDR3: TGCGCCAGCAGTGAGGGAGAGCTAACCTACGAGCAGTACTTC. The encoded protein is CASSEGELTYEQYF.

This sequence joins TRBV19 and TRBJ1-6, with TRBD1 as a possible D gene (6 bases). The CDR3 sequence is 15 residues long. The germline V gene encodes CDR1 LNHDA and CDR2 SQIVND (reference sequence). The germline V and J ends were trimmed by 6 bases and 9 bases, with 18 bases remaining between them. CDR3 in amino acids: CASRSKTGGGSPLHF. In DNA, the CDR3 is TGTGCCAGTAGATCGAAGACGGGAGGGGGTTCACCCCTCCACTTT. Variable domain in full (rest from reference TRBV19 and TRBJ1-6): DGGITQSPKYLFRKEGQNVTLSCEQNLNHDAMYWYRQDPGQGLRLIYYSQIVNDFQKGDIAEGYSVSREKKESFPLTVTSAQKNPTAFYLCASRSKTGGGSPLHFGNGTRLTVT.

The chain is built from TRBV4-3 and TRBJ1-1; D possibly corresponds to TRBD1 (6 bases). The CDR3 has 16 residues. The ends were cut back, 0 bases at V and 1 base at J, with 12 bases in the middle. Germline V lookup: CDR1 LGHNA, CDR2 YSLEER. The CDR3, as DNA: TGCGCCAGCAGCCAAGATTTGGGACAAACGAACACTGAAGCTTTCTTT. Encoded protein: CASSQDLGQTNTEAFF.

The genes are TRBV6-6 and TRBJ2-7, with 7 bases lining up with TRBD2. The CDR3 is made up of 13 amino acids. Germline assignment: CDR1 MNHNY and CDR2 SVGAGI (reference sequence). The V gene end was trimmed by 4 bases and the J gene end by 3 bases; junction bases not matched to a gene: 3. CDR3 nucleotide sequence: TGTGCCAGCAGTTCCCCGGGGGGCTACGAGCAGTACTTC. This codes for CASSSPGGYEQYF.

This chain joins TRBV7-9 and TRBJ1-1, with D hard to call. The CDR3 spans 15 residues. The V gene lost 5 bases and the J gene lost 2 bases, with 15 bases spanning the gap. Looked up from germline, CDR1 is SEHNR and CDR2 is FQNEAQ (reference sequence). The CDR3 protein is CASSPPGNRNTEAFF. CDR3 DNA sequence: TGTGCCAGCAGCCCTCCCGGGAATCGTAACACTGAAGCTTTCTTT.

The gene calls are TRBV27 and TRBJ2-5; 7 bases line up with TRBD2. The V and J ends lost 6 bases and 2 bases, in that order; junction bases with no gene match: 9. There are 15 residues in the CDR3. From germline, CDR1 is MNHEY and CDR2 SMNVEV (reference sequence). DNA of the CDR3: TGTGCCAGCAGCCCAACGTGGGGGGGACAAGAGACCCAGTACTTC. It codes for CASSPTWGGQETQYF.